The 3 T cell receptor beta chains listed next were all sequenced from one sample in a study of regulatory T cells in long-lasting Graves disease. Time point described: newly diagnosed GD, antithyroid drugs for less than 3 months. There was RNA extracted from PBMCs, and the TCR library was made from it. Arm-PCR of CDR3 regions with iRepertoire HTBI primers generated TCR beta libraries. TCRdb ran MiXCR on the multiplex PCR reads and lists one entry per CDR3 protein. The sample has around 320,000 distinct CDR3 sequences; approximately 15% are singletons. The same data also contributed to another study, on T cells in Graves' hyperthyroidism and ophthalmopathy.

The sample in question was peripheral blood mononuclear cells (PBMCs), obtained at new diagnosis, from a patient treated with antithyroid drugs. The receptors were gathered from a man aged 35 to 55 with Graves disease.

In this sample, this clonotype turned up many times. This chain connects TRBV11-2 to TRBJ2-7; D gene ambiguous. The V and J ends lost 4 bases and 6 bases respectively, with 13 bases between them. Per germline, CDR1 SGHAT and CDR2 FQNNGV. The CDR3 has 13 residues. The CDR3 region has the DNA TGTGCCAGCAGCTCACGACCAGTTGGCGAGCAGTACTTC. As protein: CASSSRPVGEQYF.

This clonotype was seen a few times. This chain connects TRBV28 to TRBJ2-1; D possibly uses TRBD1 or TRBD2 (7 bases each). V gave up 2 bases and J gave up 7 bases, with 15 bases separating them. In germline, CDR1 is MDHEN, CDR2 SYDVKM. The CDR3 extends over 15 amino acids. DNA of the CDR3: TGTGCCAGCAGTTTAGCGGCAGGGGGGGTGAATGAGCAGTTCTTC. Protein: CASSLAAGGVNEQFF. The entire variable domain, with the rest obtained from reference TRBV28 and TRBJ2-1, is as follows: DVKVTQSSRYLVKRTGEKVFLECVQDMDHENMFWYRQDPGLGLRLIYFSYDVKMKEKGDIPEGYSVSREKKERFSLILESASTNQTSMYLCASSLAAGGVNEQFFGPGTRLTVL.

The CDR3 coding sequence is TGCGCCAGCAGCCAAGAAGCTCTTGCGGGTGTTGCAGAGAACACTGAAGCTTTCTTT. Protein: CASSQEALAGVAENTEAFF. The chain employs TRBV4-3 and TRBJ1-1; no firm D call. The CDR3 runs to 19 residues. V was pared by 0 bases and J by 1 base, with 21 bases between. Germline V gene lookup returns CDR1 LGHNA and CDR2 YSLEER.